The entry below describes one TCR beta chain. The antigen remains undetermined. CDR1 is MDHEN, CDR2 SYDVKM, per germline. CDR3 length: 15 amino acids. Trimming cost V 5 bases and J 0 bases, with 10 bases left between them. This sample stems from a study of T cell clonotyping in hematopoietic cell transplantation. Points from the study as a whole: Graft donor and pretransplant recipient Inverse Simpson Index values predicted broader posttransplant TCR diversity. Pathologically expanded recipient clonotypes increased progressively from day 30 to day 180 as diversity fell. CD4 and CD8 repertoire contributions could not be separated without sorting. At the given depth, recipient repertoires were over 95% de novo clonotypes.

Sequenced by immunoSEQ multiplex PCR; TCRdb stores in-frame clones only, minus some. The sample includes nearly 70,000 clones, over 90% of them seen just once. V is TRBV28 and J is TRBJ2-2; tentatively, D is TRBD2 (6 bases). Sequencing was done on a sample of peripheral blood mononuclear cells. The receptor's source is a man aged 50 to 59 in good health. Some clones in this sample may be carry-over from other donors' samples. The chain's CDR3 is CASSLGGTNTGELFF. As DNA, the CDR3 is TGTGCCAGCAGTCTCGGAGGGACGAACACCGGGGAGCTGTTTTTT.